This T cell receptor beta chain came from a study of identical twins. This clonotype turned up a few times. Germline CDR1 reads MNHEY; CDR2 reads SVGAGI. V dropped 6 bases and J dropped 8 bases, with 11 bases sitting between them. The CDR3 covers 12 residues. Each CDR3 protein is one row after TCRdb ran MiXCR on the 5' RACE reads. Here the sample spans a few hundred thousand distinct CDR3 sequences, approximately 8.6% being singletons. The sample was also reused in another study, on yellow fever vaccine responses in identical twins.

The source material was CD8+ T cells sorted from blood. The sequence came from a woman aged 18-29 years in good health. The V call is TRBV6-5, the J call TRBJ2-1, with no clear D. The DNA of the CDR3 is TGTGCCAGCAGGCCCCGAAGCGATGAGCAGTTCTTC. This encodes CASRPRSDEQFF.